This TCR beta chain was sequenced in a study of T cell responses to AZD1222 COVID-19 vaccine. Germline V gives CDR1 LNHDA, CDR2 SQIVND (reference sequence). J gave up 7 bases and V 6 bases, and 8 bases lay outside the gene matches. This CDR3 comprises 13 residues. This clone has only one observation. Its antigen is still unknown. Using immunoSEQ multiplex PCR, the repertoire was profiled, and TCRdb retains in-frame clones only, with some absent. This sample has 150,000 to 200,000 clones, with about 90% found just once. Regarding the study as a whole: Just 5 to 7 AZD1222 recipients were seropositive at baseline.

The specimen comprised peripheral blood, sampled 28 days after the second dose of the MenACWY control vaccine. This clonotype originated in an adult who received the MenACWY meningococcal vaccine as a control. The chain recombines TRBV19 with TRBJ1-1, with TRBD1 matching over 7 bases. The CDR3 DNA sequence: TGTGCCAGTAGAGGTCGGCAGGGGGGTGAAGCTTTCTTT. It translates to CASRGRQGGEAFF.